This T cell receptor (beta chain) was sequenced during a study of cytomegalovirus exposure and HLA in healthy donors (dated by TCRdb to between 2016 and 2019). Concerning the study at large: An earlier analysis of 587 of the donors reported 276 Gb of sequence data and roughly 120 million unique TCR beta sequences obtained from around 170 million T cells. Approximately 330 gigabases of sequencing data and around 90 million unique TCR sequences made up an early release that covered roughly 670 HLA-typed donors. Among the roughly 400 genotyped donors, roughly 80% belonged to the genetic ancestry cluster associated with self-reported Caucasian donors. The aim of the study was to test whether cataloging public T cell receptors could identify signatures of past pathogen exposure. The T cell repertoires of roughly 660 subjects were profiled by immunosequencing and related to cytomegalovirus serostatus. In addition to the first cohort of about 650 subjects, a separate validation cohort of over 90 different subjects was used. To predict cytomegalovirus infection status, the study combined high-throughput TCR immunosequencing, statistical association of individual TCRs with disease status, and machine learning. To study patterns of TCR occurrence, a later analysis re-analyzed previously published TCR beta repertoires from more than 550 donors and added high-resolution HLA genotyping. Rather than using new phenotypic data, the later analysis identified candidate immune exposures from TCR beta sequences and from how often those sequences occurred across donors. An earlier analysis of several hundred of the donors applied high-throughput TCR beta sequencing to assess whether each TCR beta V gene segment acted as functional or pseudogenic. Donor age, sex, ethnicity and CMV serostatus were collected together with the repertoire data. A later genetic analysis used genome-wide SNP genotypes for about 60% of the 666 donors, treating that subset as a discovery cohort. All discovery cohort repertoires had been generated on a single sequencing platform. Class I and class II HLA loci were covered by the typing at four-digit resolution. The number of donors typed differed by locus, with about 629-630 for A, B, C, DRB1 and DQB1, around 520 for DQA1, over 600 for DPA1, and 450 to 480 for DPB1. Roughly 5 DR-DQ haplotypes were handled as single units for association and clustering, since linkage in the cohort was strong. Across 300 to 500 genotyped donors of the cohort, an average of about 220,000 unique TCR beta nucleotide sequences per donor were sequenced, and roughly 20% of those sequences were non-productive.

Library preparation used the immunoSEQ multiplex PCR assay. The multiplex PCR relied on a mix of 60 forward primers for TCR Vbeta segments and 13 reverse primers for TCR Jbeta segments. The CDR3 region of rearranged TCR beta genes was amplified from genomic DNA with a multiplex PCR assay. On the Illumina HiSeq System, the amplified TCR beta libraries were sequenced as 87-base-pair reads. In the original analysis: Across the roughly 670 repertoires, a later analysis counted tens of millions of unique TCR beta chains, approximately 10 million of which were shared by at least two donors. Raw reads were error-corrected and collapsed into unique sequences by a nearest-neighbor algorithm in which closely related sequences were merged to remove PCR and sequencing errors. Alignment of CDR3 sequences to IMGT reference sequences was used to assign V, D and J gene segments. For a sequence to be retained, a match of at least six nucleotides was required to both a V gene segment and a J gene segment. Rearrangements were classified as productive when the CDR3 lacked stop codons and remained in frame with V and J, and all other rearrangements were classified as non-productive. CDR3 was defined according to IMGT convention as the region running from the second conserved V-encoded cysteine to the conserved J-encoded phenylalanine. The earlier analysis of 587 of the donors excluded sequences that lacked an unambiguous match to a single V gene segment. In an earlier analysis of more than 500 of the donors, a V segment was called functional when productive rearrangements were above 56.7%, and segregating when the standard deviation between donors exceeded 5%. To diagnose cytomegalovirus status from the catalog of TCR beta chain sequences, a statistical classification framework was built. A later analysis assigned V and J genes by comparing TCR nucleotide sequences with IMGT/GENE-DB human TR gene sequences. A later analysis assigned CDR3 sequences and most-parsimonious VDJ recombination scenarios with the TCRdist pipeline. In a later analysis, every TCR beta chain was defined by the combination of its CDR3 amino acid sequence and its V-gene family, and reads without a unique V-gene family were dropped. In a later analysis, around 650 highly shared, low-generation-probability nucleotide sequences were removed to address suspected cross-contamination and a sequencing artifact. A later analysis calculated a clonal expansion index for each public chain from normalized within-repertoire ranks of inferred template counts. A later analysis computed generation probabilities with a VDJ recombination model fitted to out-of-frame rearrangements, and checked the results against IGoR. In a later analysis, hypergeometric tests were used to score TCR-TCR, TCR-HLA and TCR-CMV co-occurrence, with a repertoire-size bias correction applied to TCR pairs. In a later analysis, false discovery rates were estimated by permuting HLA or CMV assignments 20 times. In a later analysis, co-occurring TCRs were grouped using DBSCAN, and TCRdist sequence similarity was added for clustering within HLA-allele-positive subsets. Co-occurrence clustering excluded repertoires with fewer than 30,000 or more than 120,000 public chains, plus five with anomalous nucleotide sharing. Entries here come from immuneACCESS through TCRdb and include only in-frame sequences with V and J called. Some clones fail to appear in such tables; in the studies checked, an unresolved V gene covers under half of the shortfall, and the cause of the remainder is unknown. V, J and clone size are those of that table, while D and trimming were read from the DNA. The sample table records 150,000 to 160,000 clones; 70% to 80% of these occur just once. The top ten constitute roughly 8% of the sample.

As to this clone: Its specific antigen is unknown. No per-base quality is available; no much larger clone lies one base away.

What the study reported, not specific to this receptor: A further reported finding was that TCR beta sequences accurately predicted the HLA-A and HLA-B alleles for most subjects in the first cohort. Roughly 15 rarely observed V segments, including chromosome 9 orphons, were excluded from the earlier analysis of approximately 600 of the donors because counts were too low. A cluster of highly shared sequence variants was judged likely to represent a technical artifact of the sequencing pipeline. In an earlier analysis of fewer than 700 of the donors, most TCR beta V segments appeared in productive rearrangements about 90% or about 30% of the time, broadly matching IMGT annotations. Sequencing depth was assumed to be roughly uniform across donors in the presence/absence analyses, though that assumption may not hold. A later analysis found that TCR association rates varied across HLA loci, with DRB1 alleles showing the most associated TCRs and HLA-C alleles the fewest. Correlated functional status among segregating V segments might reflect linkage disequilibrium, but an unknown experimental factor could not be ruled out. Cytomegalovirus status was reported to be diagnosed by the classifier with high specificity and sensitivity in both the original and validation cohorts. In a later analysis, HLA-associated TCR beta chains were found to be more clonally expanded and to have lower generation probabilities than equally common non-associated chains. Several of the top co-occurrence clusters appeared to be linked to parvovirus B19, influenza, CMV and Epstein-Barr virus, according to a later analysis. A total of 150 or so TCR beta chains were listed by the study as associated with cytomegalovirus. Some IMGT-functional V segments, including TRBV6-2 and TRBV6-3, could not be distinguished by the 87-base-pair reads and were therefore excluded. In a later analysis, most CMV-associated TCR beta chains were found to appear HLA-restricted, with HLA associations seemingly driven largely by CMV exposure. In vitro tests confirmed that three of the cytomegalovirus-associated TCR beta chains recognize cytomegalovirus antigens. Most TCR sequences were seen in very few donors, while some public TCRs were found in many individuals. An association between a missense DCLRE1C variant and V-gene and J-gene trimming of TCR beta chains was found in a later genetic analysis and replicated in an independent cohort. In this cohort, only TCR beta chains were sequenced, and detectable features were limited by the absence of alpha or paired-chain data. The authors suggested that the approach could potentially be extended to other disease states and immunological phenotypes. Immune exposure information for the cohort was limited to CMV serostatus. Assigning TCR associations to individual alleles was difficult when HLA alleles, especially DR and DQ, strongly co-occurred. Because HLA typing was missing for some donors at each locus, association tests included only the typed subset. A later genetic analysis reported fewer N-insertions in productive TCRs among donors in an Asian-associated ancestry cluster than the roughly 720-donor mean. In a later analysis, some 18,000 TCR beta sequences were associated with specific HLA alleles at a false discovery rate of 0.05.

The cohort comprised 550 to 700 healthy bone marrow donors. Cohort members were all nominally healthy when sampled, although unrecorded immune exposures were likely present. The donor was CMV seropositive and belonged to the group of over 250 seropositive cohort members. Each donor provided a peripheral blood sample, and peripheral blood mononuclear cells were used for TCR beta sequencing. The Qiagen DNeasy Blood Extraction Kit was used to extract genomic DNA from the blood cell samples. The germline V gene provides CDR1 MDHEN and CDR2 SYDVKM. The CDR3 runs 12 amino acids, cysteine and phenylalanine included. Only the CDR3 part of the read is kept: 36 bases, read in frame from the first base. The trim is 5 bases for V and 2 bases for J, with a gap of 7 bases between the germline ends.

The sequencing input was PBMCs. The receptor was isolated from a man aged 30 to 45 in good health and CMV-seropositive. The chain links TRBV28 with TRBJ2-7, with TRBD2 tentatively as D gene (5 bases match). The sequenced DNA: TGTGCCAGCAGTAGGAGGACCTACGAGCAGTACTTC. Its protein is CASSRRTYEQYF.